This T cell receptor beta chain stems from a study of blood T cell repertoires in COVID-19. Sequenced by immunoSEQ multiplex PCR; TCRdb stores in-frame clones only, minus some. Here the sample spans some 87,000 clones, about 76% being singletons. This CDR3 spans 17 amino acids. Germline loops: CDR1 SNHLY, CDR2 FYNNEI. J lost 1 base, V lost 3 bases, and 9 bases had no gene match. The gene calls are TRBV2 and TRBJ2-5; TRBD2 aligns across 9 bases. The receptor was isolated from a woman older than 75 with active or convalescent COVID-19. What was sequenced was peripheral blood. The CDR3 region is CASSELAGTPGQETQYF. CDR3 nucleotide sequence: TGTGCCAGCAGTGAGCTAGCGGGGACCCCCGGCCAAGAGACCCAGTACTTC.